The clone carrying this TCR beta chain was seen ten or more times. No antigen is known for it. Time point described: patch test 2, 6 weeks after DPC sensitization. The sample's treatment: therapeutic diphenylcyclopropenone sensitization with weekly scalp DPC. The sample comes from a study of human T cells and chemical hapten exposure. Looking at the study overall: Donors were sensitized with 2% DPC on the upper inner arm. Application of 0.01% DPC to the upper back was done by patch test, with a reading at 6 days. Study-level findings and limits: Those TCRs sitting above 1 in 1000 frequency stayed the same with DPC sensitization.

Individual cDNA molecules (in the library) carried attached unique molecular identifiers. Via MiXCR, TCRdb re-called the RACE reads, giving one row per CDR3 protein. The table lists 80,000 to 95,000 distinct CDR3 sequences, approximately 11% of them singletons. From germline, CDR1 is SGHTA and CDR2 FQGNSA. The germline V and J ends were trimmed by 6 bases and 5 bases, with 13 bases remaining between them. The CDR3 covers 13 residues. The sample in question was whole blood, obtained in connection with sensitization to the hapten diphenylcyclopropenone (DPC). The sequence was collected from a man aged 40-49 years with alopecia areata. Some clones in this sample may be carry-over from other donors' samples. The chain couples TRBV7-2 to TRBJ1-2, with D possibly TRBD1 on 5 matching bases. Written as DNA, the CDR3 is TGTGCCAGCAGATCGACAGCTCAGTATGGCTACACCTTC. Translation: CASRSTAQYGYTF.